This T cell receptor (beta chain) emerged from a study of CD8 T cells in Susac syndrome. With random hexamers, roughly 0.45 to 1 ug RNA was reverse transcribed. Using its own MiXCR run on the immunoSEQ multiplex PCR reads, TCRdb lists one record per CDR3 protein. The sample carries under 200,000 distinct CDR3 sequences, 90% to 95% recorded once. Trimming at V came to 4 bases and at J to 5 bases, leaving 6 bases not matched to a gene. Germline lookup yields CDR1 SGHRS and CDR2 YFSETQ. CDR3 size: 15 residues. This sequence joins TRBV5-1 and TRBJ2-5; 12 bases are a match to TRBD1. This receptor was identified in a human donor in good health. Sequencing was performed on CD4+ T cells from PBMCs. The CDR3 region is CASSQGQGAPETQYF. DNA of the CDR3: TGCGCCAGCAGCCAGGGACAGGGGGCTCCGGAGACCCAGTACTTC.